The clone carrying this T cell receptor beta chain was found many times. The CDR3 length is 15 residues. The V end lost 6 bases, the J end lost 2 bases, and 20 bases lay between the germline ends. Germline CDR1 DFQATT, CDR2 SNEGSKA (reference sequence). By 5'RACE with 10-nucleotide random UMIs, the cDNA was made. From 15-18 subjects, every sequencing run obtained over 180 million TCR-beta sequences. TCRdb re-derived calls from the 5' RACE reads in MiXCR, one entry per CDR3 protein. The sample shows 71,000 or so distinct CDR3 sequences, about an eighth of them seen only once. The sample originates from a study of neurological immune-mediated disorders. The time point is: longitudinal time-point 1 (baseline). The unsorted libraries were prepared from 2 million PBMCs (stored at -80 C).

Sequenced: PBMCs. This TCR derives from a female donor with HTLV-1-associated myelopathy (HAM/TSP). The V and J genes are TRBV20-1 and TRBJ2-7, with D perhaps matching TRBD1 or TRBD2 (7 bases each). The CDR3 coding sequence is TGCAGTGCCCAGGTGGGGAGGGGGCGCACCTACGAGCAGTACTTC. It yields the protein CSAQVGRGRTYEQYF.